This record covers a single T cell receptor (beta chain). No antigen is known for it. This sample was included in a study of cytomegalovirus exposure and HLA in healthy donors. Overall study findings and caveats: Later on, a genetic analysis was performed. It linked a missense variant in DCLRE1C with V- and J-gene trimming of TCR beta. Of the V segments, some could not be distinguished, including TRBV6-2 and TRBV6-3, and were excluded. CMV serostatus was the only immune exposure information that was available.

The CDR3 covers 16 residues. Trimming took 3 bases from V and 5 from J; bases not matched to a gene: 9. Per the germline V gene, CDR1 is SEHNR and CDR2 is FQNEAQ (reference sequence). Primers included in the PCR were 60 Vbeta and 13 Jbeta primers. The method was immunoSEQ multiplex PCR; TCRdb's version includes in-frame clones alone and lacks a portion of them. This sample has a few hundred thousand clones; 70% to 90% occur once, and the top ten carry about 2%. The gene calls are TRBV7-9 and TRBJ1-1; 10 bases are a match to TRBD1. Source material: PBMCs. The TCR sequence derives from a woman aged 18-30 years in good health and CMV-seronegative. This chain's CDR3 is CASSFWDRGPWTEAFF. In DNA form, the CDR3 reads TGTGCCAGCAGCTTTTGGGACAGGGGCCCATGGACTGAAGCTTTCTTT.